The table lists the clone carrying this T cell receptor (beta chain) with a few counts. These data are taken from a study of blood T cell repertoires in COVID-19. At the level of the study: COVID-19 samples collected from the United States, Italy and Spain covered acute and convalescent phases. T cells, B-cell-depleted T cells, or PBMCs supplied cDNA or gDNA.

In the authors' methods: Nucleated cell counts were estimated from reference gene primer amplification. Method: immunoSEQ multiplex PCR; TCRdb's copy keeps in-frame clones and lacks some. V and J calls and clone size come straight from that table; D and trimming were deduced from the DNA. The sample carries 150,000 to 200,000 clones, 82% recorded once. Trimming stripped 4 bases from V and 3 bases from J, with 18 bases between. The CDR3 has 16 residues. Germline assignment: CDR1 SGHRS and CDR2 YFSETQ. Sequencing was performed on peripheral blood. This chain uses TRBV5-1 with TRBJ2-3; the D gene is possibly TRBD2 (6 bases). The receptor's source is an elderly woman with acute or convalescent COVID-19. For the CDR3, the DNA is TGCGCCAGCAGCCTCTGGGGGGTTACAGGAACAGATACGCAGTATTTT. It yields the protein CASSLWGVTGTDTQYF. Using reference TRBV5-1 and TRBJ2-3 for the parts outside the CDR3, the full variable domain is KAGVTQTPRYLIKTRGQQVTLSCSPISGHRSVSWYQQTPGQGLQFLFEYFSETQRNKGNFPGRFSGRQFSNSRSEMNVSTLELGDSALYLCASSLWGVTGTDTQYFGPGTRLTVL.